Below are 7 T cell receptor beta chains sequenced from a single sample in a study of T cells in Graves' hyperthyroidism and ophthalmopathy. Amplification targeted TCR beta CDR3 regions from RNA transcripts. HTBI primers were the set used in a first-round RT-PCR of the TCR CDR3. In TCRdb, the multiplex PCR reads were re-called with MiXCR into one record per CDR3 protein. The data show around 380,000 distinct CDR3 sequences, with approximately 15% seen just once and less than 25% held by the top ten. Sequenced: blood. These receptors were taken from a young man with Graves' hyperthyroidism that later progressed to Graves' ophthalmopathy.

The sample holds many counts of this clonotype. The chain joins TRBV7-6 to TRBJ1-4; D gene uncertain. Trimming cost V 5 bases and J 5 bases, with 21 bases left between them. CDR3 size: 17 residues. Germline V gives CDR1 SGHVS, CDR2 FNYEAQ. The CDR3 DNA follows: TGTGCCAGCAGCCCCGAGGGCTGGACGGAAAAAAATGAAAAACTGTTTTTT. Its protein is CASSPEGWTEKNEKLFF.

This chain connects TRBV19 to TRBJ2-6; D remains unclear. CDR3 length: 15 residues. Germline V gene lookup returns CDR1 LNHDA and CDR2 SQIVND (reference sequence). Trimming cost V 3 bases and J 2 bases, with 8 bases left between them. DNA for the CDR3: TGTGCCAGTAGTATTCCAGGAGCTGGGGCCAACGTCCTGACTTTC. It is translated as CASSIPGAGANVLTF.

This clonotype was picked up many times. The chain has TRBV27 and TRBJ1-5; D may be TRBD1 (5 bases). The CDR3 runs 15 residues. Trimming took off 4 bases at V and 4 bases at J, with 14 bases between the two ends. CDR1 and CDR2 from the germline V gene are MNHEY and SMNVEV (reference sequence). The DNA for the CDR3 is TGTGCCAGCAGTTCCCCCCGGGACGTAAATCAGCCCCAGCATTTT. It encodes CASSSPRDVNQPQHF.

This clonotype was seen a handful of times. J is TRBJ1-1 and V is TRBV20-1, with D perhaps matching TRBD1 (6 bases). CDR3 length: 11 amino acids. Deletions cut 6 bases from V and 6 bases from J, with 11 bases between. Per germline, CDR1 DFQATT and CDR2 SNEGSKA (reference sequence). The DNA for the CDR3 is TGCAGTGCCACAGGGTTAGCTGAAGCTTTCTTT. Translated, it gives CSATGLAEAFF.

In the case of this clonotype: A much larger clonotype is one base distant, so this may be a read error. This chain links TRBV30 with TRBJ2-7; 7 bases agree with TRBD2. The germline V gene has CDR1 GTSNPN and CDR2 SVGIG (reference sequence). This CDR3 region has 13 residues. CDR3 region: CAWRLANSYGQYF. The CDR3 DNA reads TGTGCCTGGAGACTAGCGAACTCCTACGGGCAGTACTTC.

This clonotype was counted ten times or more. This rearrangement joins TRBV6-1 to TRBJ1-4, with TRBD1 matching 9 bases. CDR1 and CDR2 from the germline V gene are MNHNS and SASEGT. V was pared by 5 bases and J by 0 bases, with 13 bases of the junction left unmatched. This CDR3 is 19 amino acids long. The DNA of the CDR3 is TGTGCCAGCAGTCGACGTTGGACAGGGGAAGGAGCAACTAATGAAAAACTGTTTTTT. Translating gives CASSRRWTGEGATNEKLFF.

This clonotype has at least ten counts. The chain recombines TRBV11-1 with TRBJ2-7; D ambiguous. The CDR3 contains 14 residues. The germline gives CDR1 SGHAT, CDR2 FQDESV (reference sequence). Trimming shortened V by 0 bases and J by 2 bases, and 8 bases separated the two germline ends. For the CDR3, the DNA is TGTGCCAGCAGCTTAGCGGAGCTTCCCTACGAGCAGTACTTC. The encoded protein is CASSLAELPYEQYF.